This TCR beta chain is drawn from a study of cytotoxic CD8 clonotypes in ibrutinib-treated CLL. Overall study: After a median roughly 12 months on treatment (6 to 36), response samples were drawn.

The CDR3 spans 14 residues. Germline V gene lookup returns CDR1 SNHLY and CDR2 FYNNEI. V was clipped by 5 bases and J by 0 bases, with 9 bases between them. Produced via immunoSEQ multiplex PCR; TCRdb's table is partial and in-frame only. The data hold 330,000 or so clones, with 67% observed a single time. The sample was PBMCs, taken after 36 months of ibrutinib treatment. This receptor was identified in a human donor with chronic lymphocytic leukemia. This chain uses TRBV2 with TRBJ2-3; unclear D gene. The CDR3 nucleotides are TGTGCCAGCAGTCGACTCTCTAGCACAGATACGCAGTATTTT. Translating gives CASSRLSSTDTQYF.